This TCR beta chain was recorded in a study of T cells in narcolepsy. For the study at large: Healthy controls were enrolled alongside patients with narcolepsy type 1 or type 2. Regarding the study as a whole: In some patient and control memory CD4+ samples, autoreactive clones were absent. Comparing one patient's CSF and blood CD4+ clonotypes highlighted HCRT- and TRIB2-specific autoreactive clonotypes. Blood of same and different patients, but not healthy controls, reportedly held recurring autoreactive clonotypes.

A word on this clone: Its matching antigen is unknown.

The data were produced by immunoSEQ multiplex PCR, yet TCRdb's version contains in-frame clones alone and is incomplete. The sample includes about 24,000 clones, about 81% of them seen just once. This CDR3 spans 14 amino acids. With 3 bases removed from V and 0 bases from J, the gap between germline ends came to 9 bases. The germline V gene has CDR1 SGHNT and CDR2 YYREEE (reference sequence). The clonotype originates from a human donor in good health. The sample taken for sequencing was memory (CD45RA-) CD4+ T cells from blood. V usage is TRBV5-4 and J usage is TRBJ1-1, with D unclear. CDR3 protein: CASSWVGMNTEAFF. The DNA of the CDR3 is TGTGCCAGCAGCTGGGTGGGGATGAACACTGAAGCTTTCTTT.